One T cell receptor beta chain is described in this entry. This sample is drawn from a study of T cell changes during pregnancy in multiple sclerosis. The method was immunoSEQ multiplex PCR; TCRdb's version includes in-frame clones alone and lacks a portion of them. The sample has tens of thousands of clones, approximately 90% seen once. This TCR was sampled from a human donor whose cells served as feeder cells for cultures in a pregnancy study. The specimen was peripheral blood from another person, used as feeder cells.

CDR3 nucleotide sequence: TGCGCCAGCAGCTTTACCGGGACGAACACTGAAGCTTTCTTT. Translated: CASSFTGTNTEAFF. This chain links TRBV5-1 with TRBJ1-1; D is possibly TRBD1 (5 bases). The V end lost 2 bases, the J end lost 1 base, and 9 bases lay between the germline ends. Per germline, CDR1 SGHRS and CDR2 YFSETQ. The length of the CDR3 is 14 residues.